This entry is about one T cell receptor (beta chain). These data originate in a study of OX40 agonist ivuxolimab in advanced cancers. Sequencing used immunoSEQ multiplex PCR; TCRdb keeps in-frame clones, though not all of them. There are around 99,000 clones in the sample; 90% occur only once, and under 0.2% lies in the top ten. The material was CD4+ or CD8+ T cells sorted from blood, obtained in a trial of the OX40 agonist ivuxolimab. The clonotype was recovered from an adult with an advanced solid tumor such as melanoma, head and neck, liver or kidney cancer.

Here the CDR3 reads CASGFGDRVYNEQFF. The CDR3 DNA reads as TGTGCTAGTGGTTTTGGGGACAGGGTCTACAATGAGCAGTTCTTC. The V gene is TRBV12-5, the J gene TRBJ2-1; 9 bases line up with TRBD1. CDR1 LGHNT and CDR2 FRNRAP come from the germline V gene. The CDR3 sequence is 15 residues long. J lost 3 bases, V lost 3 bases, and 3 bases had no gene match.